Listed here are 23 T cell receptor beta chains from one sample, sequenced in a study of T cell responses to AZD1222 COVID-19 vaccine. Measured with immunoSEQ multiplex PCR; TCRdb has only the in-frame clones, and not every one. The table lists some 99,000 clones, around nine tenths of them singletons. The sample consisted of peripheral blood, taken 28 days after the second AZD1222 dose. Receptors originate from an adult who received the AZD1222 COVID-19 vaccine.

The chain joins TRBV5-8 to TRBJ1-5, with D perhaps matching TRBD1 (5 bases). Trimming cost V 4 bases and J 5 bases, with 10 bases left between them. The CDR3 extends over 13 amino acids. The germline gives CDR1 SGHTS, CDR2 YDEGEE. CDR3: CASSRQWDQPQHF. CDR3 in DNA: TGTGCCAGCAGCCGACAGTGGGATCAGCCCCAGCATTTT. The variable domain in full, completed from reference TRBV5-8 and TRBJ1-5, reads EAGVTQSPTHLIKTRGQQATLRCSPISGHTSVYWYQQALGLGLQFLLWYDEGEERNRGNFPPRFSGRQFPNYSSELNVNALELEDSALYLCASSRQWDQPQHFGDGTRLSIL.

This sequence joins TRBV19 and TRBJ2-1, with a tentative D call TRBD2 (6 bases). CDR1 is LNHDA, CDR2 SQIVND, per germline (reference sequence). The CDR3 runs to 14 residues. The V gene lost 3 bases and the J gene lost 1 base, with 7 bases spanning the gap. CDR3 sequence: CASSIAGSYNEQFF. The CDR3 DNA follows: TGTGCCAGTAGTATTGCGGGGTCCTACAATGAGCAGTTCTTC.

This clone appeared a few times. The chain is built from TRBV12-3 or TRBV12-4 and TRBJ1-5; TRBD1 matches 7 bases. Unmatched junction bases numbered 3, after V lost 5 bases and J lost 5 bases. This CDR3 spans 13 amino acids. In DNA form, the CDR3 reads TGTGCCAGCAGTGTGACAGGGCATCAGCCCCAGCATTTT. Protein sequence: CASSVTGHQPQHF.

This sequence joins TRBV5-1 and TRBJ2-2; 8 bases are shared with TRBD2. The CDR3 length is 15 residues. The germline V gene has CDR1 SGHRS and CDR2 YFSETQ. Trimming removed 0 bases from V and 5 bases from J; junction bases left unmatched: 3. CDR3 DNA: TGCGCCAGCAGCTTGGAGGTAGCGGGAACCGGGGAGCTGTTTTTT. Amino acids: CASSLEVAGTGELFF.

J is TRBJ1-5 and V is TRBV6-6; possible D gene TRBD1, 5 bases. The V end was cut by 2 bases, the J end by 5 bases, with 13 bases between. The CDR3 length is 15 residues. CDR1 is MNHNY and CDR2 is SVGAGI in the germline V gene (reference sequence). CDR3 amino acids: CASSYPPVGDQPQHF. Here the CDR3 DNA reads TGTGCCAGCAGTTACCCTCCCGTGGGGGATCAGCCCCAGCATTTT.

The chain recombines TRBV27 with TRBJ1-1; TRBD1 aligns across 9 bases. With V trimmed by 2 bases and J by 5 bases, 6 bases remained unmatched. Germline CDR1 MNHEY, CDR2 SMNVEV (reference sequence). The CDR3 length is 15 residues. CDR3 in DNA: TGTGCCAGCAGTTTAGGGGACAGGGAGAGTACTGAAGCTTTCTTT. This encodes CASSLGDRESTEAFF.

The genes are TRBV2 and TRBJ2-3; D is unclear. Looked up from germline, CDR1 is SNHLY and CDR2 is FYNNEI. The CDR3 runs 14 residues. Trimming left V 6 bases short and J 2 bases short, with 12 bases between. The CDR3 region has the DNA TGTGCCAGCAGCCTGGGCGGTAACACAGATACGCAGTATTTT. Its protein is CASSLGGNTDTQYF.

The genes are TRBV30 and TRBJ2-7; no clear D gene. Trimming pared 2 bases from V and 2 bases from J, leaving 13 bases between. The CDR3 has 14 residues. Germline CDR1 and CDR2: GTSNPN and SVGIG (reference sequence). The CDR3: CAWSNENHPYEQYF. CDR3 bases: TGTGCCTGGAGTAACGAGAATCATCCCTACGAGCAGTACTTC.

The chain uses TRBV2 and TRBJ2-6; D gene ambiguous. V was pared by 5 bases and J by 0 bases, with 5 bases between. CDR1 and CDR2 from the germline V gene are SNHLY and FYNNEI. This CDR3 has 14 amino acids. The CDR3 region has the DNA TGTGCCAGCAGTTGGGACTCTGGGGCCAACGTCCTGACTTTC. Protein product: CASSWDSGANVLTF.

This clone has only one observation. The chain carries TRBV2 and TRBJ1-2; D gene uncertain. The CDR3 contains 13 residues. V lost 6 bases to trimming and J lost 6 bases, with 14 bases between them. Germline V lookup: CDR1 SNHLY, CDR2 FYNNEI. This chain's CDR3 is CASSVRVTHGYTF. The CDR3 DNA is TGTGCCAGCAGCGTAAGGGTCACTCATGGCTACACCTTC.

The chain is built from TRBV5-1 and TRBJ2-7; TRBD1 matches at 7 bases. CDR3 length: 15 residues. Germline V gene lookup returns CDR1 SGHRS and CDR2 YFSETQ. J lost 2 bases, V lost 2 bases, and 7 bases had no gene match. The DNA for the CDR3 is TGCGCCAGCAGCTTACGACAGGGCCCAGCCTACGAGCAGTACTTC. This sequence encodes CASSLRQGPAYEQYF.

The rearrangement links TRBV29-1 to TRBJ2-5; D is perhaps TRBD2 (7 bases). The V end lost 6 bases, the J end lost 1 base, and 21 bases lay between the germline ends. Germline assignment: CDR1 SQVTM and CDR2 ANQGSEA. This CDR3 contains 16 residues. CDR3 region: CSVTGQKGGSQETQYF. CDR3 nucleotide sequence: TGCAGCGTCACCGGACAGAAGGGAGGGAGCCAAGAGACCCAGTACTTC.

J is TRBJ1-4 and V is TRBV19; tentative D call: TRBD1 (6 bases). This CDR3 spans 15 amino acids. Germline loops: CDR1 LNHDA, CDR2 SQIVND (reference sequence). V was pared by 5 bases and J by 0 bases, with 10 bases between. The CDR3 spells CASSDRQATNEKLFF. Written as DNA, the CDR3 is TGTGCCAGTAGTGACCGACAGGCAACTAATGAAAAACTGTTTTTT.

This chain joins TRBV6-5 and TRBJ2-2, with 10 bases that match TRBD1. V shed 11 bases, J shed 4 bases, and the junction held 4 bases outside the gene matches. The germline CDR1 and CDR2 sequences are MNHEY and SVGAGI. CDR3 size: 13 residues. For the CDR3, the DNA is TGTGCCGGCGGGACAGGGGTCACCGGGGAGCTGTTTTTT. It translates to CAGGTGVTGELFF.

This clone showed up just once. This sample includes further DNA sequences coding for the same CDR3. The chain is built from TRBV19 and TRBJ1-1, with D unclear. This CDR3 region has 13 residues. Germline lookup yields CDR1 LNHDA and CDR2 SQIVND (reference sequence). V lost 3 bases, J lost 1 base, and 6 bases lay in between. CDR3 sequence reads: CASSISRNTEAFF. In DNA form, the CDR3 reads TGTGCCAGTAGTATTTCCAGGAACACTGAAGCTTTCTTT.

This sequence joins TRBV19 and TRBJ2-3; D may match TRBD1 or TRBD2 (6 bases each). V dropped 7 bases and J dropped 1 base, with 15 bases sitting between them. Germline CDR1 is LNHDA and CDR2 is SQIVND (reference sequence). The CDR3 is made up of 15 amino acids. The CDR3, as DNA: TGTGCCAGTACCCGGAGGGGGGCTGGCACAGATACGCAGTATTTT. This gives the protein CASTRRGAGTDTQYF. Drawing the rest from reference TRBV19 and TRBJ2-3, the complete variable domain is DGGITQSPKYLFRKEGQNVTLSCEQNLNHDAMYWYRQDPGQGLRLIYYSQIVNDFQKGDIAEGYSVSREKKESFPLTVTSAQKNPTAFYLCASTRRGAGTDTQYFGPGTRLTVL.

This sequence joins TRBV6-5 and TRBJ2-7; tentative D call: TRBD2 (5 bases). Germline assignment: CDR1 MNHEY and CDR2 SVGAGI. There are 14 residues in the CDR3. V lost 7 bases and J 4 bases, leaving 17 bases between the germline ends. The CDR3: CASTGSGVQYEQYF. CDR3 in DNA: TGTGCCAGCACTGGAAGCGGAGTACAATACGAGCAGTACTTC.

This chain joins TRBV5-1 and TRBJ2-3, with TRBD2 as a possible D gene (6 bases). V lost 4 bases to trimming and J lost 1 base, with 10 bases between them. Germline V CDR1 and CDR2: SGHRS, YFSETQ. The CDR3 is 14 amino acids. CDR3 residues: CASSGRSGTDTQYF. Here the CDR3 DNA reads TGCGCCAGCAGCGGGAGGAGCGGCACAGATACGCAGTATTTT.

CDR3 amino acids: CSVESGLLEQYF. The CDR3 region has the DNA TGCAGCGTTGAGTCGGGCCTCTTGGAGCAGTACTTC. The rearrangement joins TRBV29-1 to TRBJ2-7; D gene unclear. V lost 3 bases and J 7 bases, leaving 13 bases between the germline ends. CDR3 length equals 12 residues. The germline CDR1 and CDR2 sequences are SQVTM and ANQGSEA.

This chain uses TRBV7-2 with TRBJ1-1; D not resolved. Deletions cut 5 bases from V and 1 base from J, with 11 bases between. Germline assignment: CDR1 SGHTA and CDR2 FQGNSA. The CDR3 contains 14 residues. CDR3 nucleotides: TGTGCCAGCAGCACTTACCTGGGGAACACTGAAGCTTTCTTT. It yields the protein CASSTYLGNTEAFF.

The chain uses TRBV4-1 and TRBJ2-7, with D perhaps being TRBD1 or TRBD2 (5 bases each). Germline V lookup: CDR1 MGHRA, CDR2 YSYEKL. This CDR3 comprises 15 residues. Trimming took off 3 bases at V and 2 bases at J, with 14 bases between the two ends. The CDR3 sequence: CASSQTRDGAYEQYF. CDR3 DNA: TGCGCCAGCAGCCAGACCCGGGACGGGGCCTACGAGCAGTACTTC.

The chain carries TRBV30 and TRBJ2-7; TRBD2 is a possible D gene (6 bases). The V end lost 5 bases, the J end lost 3 bases, and 17 bases lay between the germline ends. This CDR3 comprises 14 residues. Germline CDR1 GTSNPN, CDR2 SVGIG (reference sequence). CDR3 region: CAWESGAGLYEQYF. In nucleotides, the CDR3 is TGTGCCTGGGAGTCAGGAGCGGGCCTCTACGAGCAGTACTTC.

The chain uses TRBV27 and TRBJ2-7; TRBD2 matches at 9 bases. Per germline, CDR1 MNHEY and CDR2 SMNVEV (reference sequence). With V trimmed by 8 bases and J by 7 bases, 21 bases remained unmatched. The CDR3 length is 17 residues. In DNA, the CDR3 is TGTGCCAGCCAAGTAGGGAGCCTATTAGCGGGAGATAGGGAGCAGTACTTC. Residues: CASQVGSLLAGDREQYF.